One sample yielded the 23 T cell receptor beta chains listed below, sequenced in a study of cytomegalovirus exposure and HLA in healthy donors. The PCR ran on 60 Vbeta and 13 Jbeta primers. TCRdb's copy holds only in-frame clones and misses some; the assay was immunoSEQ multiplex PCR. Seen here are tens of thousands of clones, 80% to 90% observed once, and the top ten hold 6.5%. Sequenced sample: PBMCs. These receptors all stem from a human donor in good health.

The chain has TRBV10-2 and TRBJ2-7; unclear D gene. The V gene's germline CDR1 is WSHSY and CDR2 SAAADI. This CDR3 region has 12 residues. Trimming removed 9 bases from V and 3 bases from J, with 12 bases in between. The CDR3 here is CASSGLHYEQYF. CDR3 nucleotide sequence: TGCGCCAGTTCAGGTCTTCACTACGAGCAGTACTTC.

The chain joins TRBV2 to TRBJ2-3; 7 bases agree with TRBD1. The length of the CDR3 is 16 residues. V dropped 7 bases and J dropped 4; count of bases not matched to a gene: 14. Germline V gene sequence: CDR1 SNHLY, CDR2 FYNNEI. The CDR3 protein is CASMRAPDRSADTQYF. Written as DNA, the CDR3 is TGTGCCAGCATGCGGGCTCCGGACAGGTCCGCAGATACGCAGTATTTT.

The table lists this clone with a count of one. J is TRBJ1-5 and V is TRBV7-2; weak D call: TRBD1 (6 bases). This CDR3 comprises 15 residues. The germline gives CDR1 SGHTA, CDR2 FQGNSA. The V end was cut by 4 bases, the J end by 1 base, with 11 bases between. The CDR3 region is CASSSFGQSNQPQHF. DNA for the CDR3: TGTGCCAGCAGCTCCTTTGGACAGAGCAATCAGCCCCAGCATTTT.

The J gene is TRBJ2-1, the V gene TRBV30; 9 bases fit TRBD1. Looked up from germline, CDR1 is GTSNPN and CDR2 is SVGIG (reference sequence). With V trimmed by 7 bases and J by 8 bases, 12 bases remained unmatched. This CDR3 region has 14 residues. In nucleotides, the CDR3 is TGTGCCTTGGACCGGGACAGGGCGTCCGATGAGCAGTTCTTC. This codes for CALDRDRASDEQFF.

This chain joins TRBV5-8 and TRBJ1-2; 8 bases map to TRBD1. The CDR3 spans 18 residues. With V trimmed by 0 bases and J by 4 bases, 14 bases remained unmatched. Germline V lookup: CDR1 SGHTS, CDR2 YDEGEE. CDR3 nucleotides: TGTGCCAGCAGCTTGGATTCCGGACAGGGTAGCGGCTCCTATGGCTACACCTTC. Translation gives CASSLDSGQGSGSYGYTF.

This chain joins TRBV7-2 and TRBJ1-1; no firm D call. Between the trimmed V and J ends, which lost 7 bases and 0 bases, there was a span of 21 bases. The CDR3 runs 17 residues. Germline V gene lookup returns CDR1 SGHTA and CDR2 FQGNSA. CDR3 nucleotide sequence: TGTGCCAGCACCCCCCCGGGGTTTGGTGCCATGAACACTGAAGCTTTCTTT. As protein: CASTPPGFGAMNTEAFF.

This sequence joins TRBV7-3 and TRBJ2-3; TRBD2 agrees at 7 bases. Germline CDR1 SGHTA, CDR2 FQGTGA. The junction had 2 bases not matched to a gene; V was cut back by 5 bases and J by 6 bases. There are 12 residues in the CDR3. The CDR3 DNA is TGTGCCAGCAGCCCCGGGGGGGATACGCAGTATTTT. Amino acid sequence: CASSPGGDTQYF. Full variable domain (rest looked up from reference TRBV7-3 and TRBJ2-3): GAGVSQTPSNKVTEKGKYVELRCDPISGHTALYWYRQSLGQGPEFLIYFQGTGAADDSGLPNDRFFAVRPEGSVSTLKIQRTERGDSAVYLCASSPGGDTQYFGPGTRLTVL.

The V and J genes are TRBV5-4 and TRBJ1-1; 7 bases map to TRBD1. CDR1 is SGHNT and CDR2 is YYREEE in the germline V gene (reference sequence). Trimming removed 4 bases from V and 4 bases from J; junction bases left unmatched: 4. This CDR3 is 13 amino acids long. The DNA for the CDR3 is TGTGCCAGCAGCCCCACAGGGGCCACTGAAGCTTTCTTT. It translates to CASSPTGATEAFF.

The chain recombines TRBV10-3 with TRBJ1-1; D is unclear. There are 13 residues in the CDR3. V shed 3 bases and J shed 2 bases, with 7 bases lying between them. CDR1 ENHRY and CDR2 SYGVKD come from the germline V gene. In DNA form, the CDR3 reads TGTGCCATCAGTGATCGGGGTAACACTGAAGCTTTCTTT. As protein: CAISDRGNTEAFF.

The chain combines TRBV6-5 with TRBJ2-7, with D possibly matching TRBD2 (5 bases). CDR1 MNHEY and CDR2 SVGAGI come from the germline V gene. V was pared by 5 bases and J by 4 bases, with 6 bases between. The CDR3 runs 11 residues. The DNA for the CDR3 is TGTGCCAGCAGTGAGGGATACGAGCAGTACTTC. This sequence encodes CASSEGYEQYF.

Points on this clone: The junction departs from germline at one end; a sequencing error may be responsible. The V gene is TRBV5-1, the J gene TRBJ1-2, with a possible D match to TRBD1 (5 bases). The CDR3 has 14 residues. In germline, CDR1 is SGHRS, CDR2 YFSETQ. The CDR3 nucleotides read TGCGCCAGCAGCTTGGGGGGGGAGCTCTATGGCTACCCCTTC. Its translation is CASSLGGELYGYPF.

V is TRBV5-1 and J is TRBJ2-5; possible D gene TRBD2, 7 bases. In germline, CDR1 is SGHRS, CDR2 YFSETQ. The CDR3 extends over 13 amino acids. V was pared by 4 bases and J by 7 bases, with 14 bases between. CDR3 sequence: CASSEGGRGTQYF. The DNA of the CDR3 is TGCGCCAGCAGCGAAGGGGGGAGGGGGACCCAGTACTTC.

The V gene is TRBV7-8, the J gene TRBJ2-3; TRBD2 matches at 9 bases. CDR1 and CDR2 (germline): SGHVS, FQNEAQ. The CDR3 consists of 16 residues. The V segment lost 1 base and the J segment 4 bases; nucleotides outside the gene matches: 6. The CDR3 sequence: CASSLVPSGAADTQYF. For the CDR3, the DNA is TGTGCCAGCAGCTTAGTGCCTAGCGGGGCAGCAGATACGCAGTATTTT.

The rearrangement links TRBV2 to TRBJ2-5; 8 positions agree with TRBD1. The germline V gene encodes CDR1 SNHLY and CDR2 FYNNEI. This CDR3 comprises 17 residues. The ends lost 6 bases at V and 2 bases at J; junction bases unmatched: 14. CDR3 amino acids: CASSDRKGGQAQETQYF. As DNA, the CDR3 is TGTGCCAGCAGCGATCGAAAGGGGGGACAGGCTCAAGAGACCCAGTACTTC. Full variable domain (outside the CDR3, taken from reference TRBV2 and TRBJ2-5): EPEVTQTPSHQVTQMGQEVILRCVPISNHLYFYWYRQILGQKVEFLVSFYNNEISEKSEIFDDQFSVERPDGSNFTLKIRSTKLEDSAMYFCASSDRKGGQAQETQYFGPGTRLLVL.

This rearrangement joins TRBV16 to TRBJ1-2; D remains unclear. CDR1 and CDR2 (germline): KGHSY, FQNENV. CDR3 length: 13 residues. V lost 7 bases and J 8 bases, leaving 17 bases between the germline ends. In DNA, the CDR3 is TGTGCCAGCACATGGAGGCCCGCGGAAGGCTACACCTTC. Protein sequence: CASTWRPAEGYTF.

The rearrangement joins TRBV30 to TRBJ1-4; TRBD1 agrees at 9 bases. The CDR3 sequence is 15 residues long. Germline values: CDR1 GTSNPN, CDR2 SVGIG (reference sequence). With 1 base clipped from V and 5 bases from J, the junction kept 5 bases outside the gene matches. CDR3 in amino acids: CAWSAPGQGNEKLFF. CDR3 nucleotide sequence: TGTGCCTGGAGTGCCCCGGGACAGGGAAATGAAAAACTGTTTTTT.

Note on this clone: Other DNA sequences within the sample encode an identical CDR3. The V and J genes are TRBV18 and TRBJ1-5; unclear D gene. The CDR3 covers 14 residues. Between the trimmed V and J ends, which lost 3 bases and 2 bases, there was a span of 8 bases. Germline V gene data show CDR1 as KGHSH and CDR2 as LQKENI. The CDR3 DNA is TGTGCCAGCTCACCGCGGTATGGCAATCAGCCCCAGCATTTT. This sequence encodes CASSPRYGNQPQHF. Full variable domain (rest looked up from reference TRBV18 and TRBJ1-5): NAGVMQNPRHLVRRRGQEARLRCSPMKGHSHVYWYRQLPEEGLKFMVYLQKENIIDESGMPKERFSAEFPKEGPSILRIQQVVRGDSAAYFCASSPRYGNQPQHFGDGTRLSIL.

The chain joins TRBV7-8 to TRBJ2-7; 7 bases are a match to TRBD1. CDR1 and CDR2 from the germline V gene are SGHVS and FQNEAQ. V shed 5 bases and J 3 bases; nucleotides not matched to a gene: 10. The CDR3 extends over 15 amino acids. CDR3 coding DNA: TGTGCCAGCAGCGGGAGACAGGGCCCACTCTACGAGCAGTACTTC. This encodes CASSGRQGPLYEQYF.

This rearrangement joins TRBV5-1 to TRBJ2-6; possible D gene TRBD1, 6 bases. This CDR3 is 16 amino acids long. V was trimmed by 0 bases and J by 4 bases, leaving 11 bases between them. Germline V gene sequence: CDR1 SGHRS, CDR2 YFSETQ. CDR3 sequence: CASSLEAGVGANVLTF. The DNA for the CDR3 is TGCGCCAGCAGCTTGGAGGCAGGGGTCGGGGCCAACGTCCTGACTTTC.

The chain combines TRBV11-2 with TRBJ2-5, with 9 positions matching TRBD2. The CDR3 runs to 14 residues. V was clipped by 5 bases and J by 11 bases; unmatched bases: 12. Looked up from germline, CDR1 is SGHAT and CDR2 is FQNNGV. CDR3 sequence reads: CASSPSGVPGEQYF. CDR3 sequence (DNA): TGTGCCAGCAGCCCTAGCGGGGTCCCGGGGGAGCAGTACTTC.

The CDR3 DNA follows: TGTGCCAGTACCACCTCAGAATACAATGAGCAGTTCTTC. This codes for CASTTSEYNEQFF. The chain links TRBV6-6 to TRBJ2-1; D is uncertain. Trimming took off 9 bases at V and 4 bases at J, with 13 bases between the two ends. The CDR3 is 13 amino acids. CDR1 and CDR2 from the germline V gene are MNHNY and SVGAGI (reference sequence).

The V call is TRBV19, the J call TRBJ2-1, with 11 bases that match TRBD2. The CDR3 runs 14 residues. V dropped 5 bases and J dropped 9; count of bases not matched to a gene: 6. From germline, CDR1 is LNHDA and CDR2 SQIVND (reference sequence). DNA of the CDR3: TGTGCCAGTAGTGTTAGCGGGGGGGCAGGTGAGCAGTTCTTC. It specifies CASSVSGGAGEQFF.

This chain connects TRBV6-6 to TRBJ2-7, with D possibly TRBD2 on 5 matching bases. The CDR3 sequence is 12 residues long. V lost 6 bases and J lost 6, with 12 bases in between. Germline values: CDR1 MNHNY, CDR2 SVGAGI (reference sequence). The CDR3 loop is CASRPGSLEQYF. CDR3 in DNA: TGTGCCAGCAGGCCGGGGTCCCTCGAGCAGTACTTC.